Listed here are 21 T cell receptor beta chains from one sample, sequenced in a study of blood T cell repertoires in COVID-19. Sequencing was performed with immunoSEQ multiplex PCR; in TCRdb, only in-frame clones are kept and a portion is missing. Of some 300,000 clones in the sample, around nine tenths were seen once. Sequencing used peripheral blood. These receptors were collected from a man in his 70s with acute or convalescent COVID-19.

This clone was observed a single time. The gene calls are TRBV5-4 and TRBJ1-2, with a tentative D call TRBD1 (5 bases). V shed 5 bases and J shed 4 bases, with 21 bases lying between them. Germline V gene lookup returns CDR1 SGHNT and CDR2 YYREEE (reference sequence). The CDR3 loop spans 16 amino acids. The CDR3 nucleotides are TGTGCCAGCAGTTTGCGGGGAGGGACTGGGATCTATGGCTACACCTTC. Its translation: CASSLRGGTGIYGYTF.

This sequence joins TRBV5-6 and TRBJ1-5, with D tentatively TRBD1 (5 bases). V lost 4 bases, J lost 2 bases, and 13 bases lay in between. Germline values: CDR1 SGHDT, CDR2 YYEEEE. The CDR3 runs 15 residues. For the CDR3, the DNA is TGTGCCAGCAGCGGGGCTTCGGGGGGCAATCAGCCCCAGCATTTT. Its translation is CASSGASGGNQPQHF. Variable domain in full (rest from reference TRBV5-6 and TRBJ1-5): DAGVTQSPTHLIKTRGQQVTLRCSPKSGHDTVSWYQQALGQGPQFIFQYYEEEERQRGNFPDRFSGHQFPNYSSELNVNALLLGDSALYLCASSGASGGNQPQHFGDGTRLSIL.

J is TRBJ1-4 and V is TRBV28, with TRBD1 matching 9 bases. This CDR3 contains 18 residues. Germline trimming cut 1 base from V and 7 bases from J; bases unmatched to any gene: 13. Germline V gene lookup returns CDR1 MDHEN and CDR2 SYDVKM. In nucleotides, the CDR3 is TGTGCCAGCAGTTTATTACAGGGGGCGATAGGTTATGGTGAAAAACTGTTTTTT. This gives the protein CASSLLQGAIGYGEKLFF. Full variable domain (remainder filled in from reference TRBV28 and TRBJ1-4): DVKVTQSSRYLVKRTGEKVFLECVQDMDHENMFWYRQDPGLGLRLIYFSYDVKMKEKGDIPEGYSVSREKKERFSLILESASTNQTSMYLCASSLLQGAIGYGEKLFFGSGTQLSVL.

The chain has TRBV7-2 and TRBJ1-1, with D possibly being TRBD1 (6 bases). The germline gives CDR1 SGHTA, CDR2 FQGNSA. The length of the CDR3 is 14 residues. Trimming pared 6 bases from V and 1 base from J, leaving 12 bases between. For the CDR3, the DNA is TGTGCCAGCAGTCACAGGGACAAGAACACTGAAGCTTTCTTT. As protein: CASSHRDKNTEAFF.

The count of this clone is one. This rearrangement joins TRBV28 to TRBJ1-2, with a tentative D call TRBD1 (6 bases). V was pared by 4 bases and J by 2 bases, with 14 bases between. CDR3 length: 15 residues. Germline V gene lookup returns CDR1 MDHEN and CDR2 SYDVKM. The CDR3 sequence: CASSSWDKGNYGYTF. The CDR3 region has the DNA TGTGCCAGCAGTTCTTGGGACAAAGGGAACTATGGCTACACCTTC.

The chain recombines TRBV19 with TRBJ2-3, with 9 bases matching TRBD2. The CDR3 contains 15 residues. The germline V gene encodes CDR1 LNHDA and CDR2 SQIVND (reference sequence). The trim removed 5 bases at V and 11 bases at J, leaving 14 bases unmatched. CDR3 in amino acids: CASSVAGLALGRQYF. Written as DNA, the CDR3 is TGTGCCAGTAGTGTCGCGGGACTAGCATTAGGGAGGCAGTATTTT.

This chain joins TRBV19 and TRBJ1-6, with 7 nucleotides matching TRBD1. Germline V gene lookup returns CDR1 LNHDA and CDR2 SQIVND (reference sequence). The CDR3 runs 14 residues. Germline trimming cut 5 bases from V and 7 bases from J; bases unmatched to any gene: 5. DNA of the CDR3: TGTGCCAGTAGTTACGGCAGGGGGAATTCACCCCTCCACTTT. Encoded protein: CASSYGRGNSPLHF.

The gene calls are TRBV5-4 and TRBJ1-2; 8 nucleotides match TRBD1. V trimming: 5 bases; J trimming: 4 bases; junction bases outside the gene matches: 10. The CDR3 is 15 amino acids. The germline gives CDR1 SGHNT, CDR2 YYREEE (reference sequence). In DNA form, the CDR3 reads TGTGCCAGCAGGCCTGGGGACAGGCTGATCTATGGCTACACCTTC. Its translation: CASRPGDRLIYGYTF.

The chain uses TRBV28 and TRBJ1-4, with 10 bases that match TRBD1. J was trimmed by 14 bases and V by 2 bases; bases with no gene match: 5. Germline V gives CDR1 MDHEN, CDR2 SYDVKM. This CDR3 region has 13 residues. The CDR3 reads CASSLMPGQGLFF. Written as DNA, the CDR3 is TGTGCCAGCAGTTTAATGCCGGGACAGGGGCTGTTTTTT.

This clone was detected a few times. CDR3 in DNA: TGTGCCAGCAGCCCAATCCGGGGCAATGAGCAGTTCTTC. As protein: CASSPIRGNEQFF. This chain connects TRBV7-9 to TRBJ2-1; D might be TRBD2 (5 bases). CDR3 size: 13 residues. The V and J ends lost 5 bases and 6 bases respectively, with 11 bases between them. Germline CDR1 reads SEHNR; CDR2 reads FQNEAQ (reference sequence). The entire variable domain, with the rest obtained from reference TRBV7-9 and TRBJ2-1, is as follows: DTGVSQNPRHKITKRGQNVTFRCDPISEHNRLYWYRQTLGQGPEFLTYFQNEAQLEKSRLLSDRFSAERPKGSFSTLEIQRTEQGDSAMYLCASSPIRGNEQFFGPGTRLTVL.

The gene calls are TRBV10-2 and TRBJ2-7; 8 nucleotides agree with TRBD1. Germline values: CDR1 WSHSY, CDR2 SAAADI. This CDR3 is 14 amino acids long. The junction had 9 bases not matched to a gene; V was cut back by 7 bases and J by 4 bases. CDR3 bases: TGCGCCAGCACTCCCGGACAGGGAAATTACGAGCAGTACTTC. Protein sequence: CASTPGQGNYEQYF.

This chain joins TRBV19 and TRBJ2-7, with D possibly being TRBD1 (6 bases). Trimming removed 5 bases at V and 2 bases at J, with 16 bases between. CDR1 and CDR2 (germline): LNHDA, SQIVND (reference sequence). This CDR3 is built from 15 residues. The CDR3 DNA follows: TGTGCCAGTAGTCCCCAGGGGAGAGCCCCCTACGAGCAGTACTTC. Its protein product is CASSPQGRAPYEQYF.

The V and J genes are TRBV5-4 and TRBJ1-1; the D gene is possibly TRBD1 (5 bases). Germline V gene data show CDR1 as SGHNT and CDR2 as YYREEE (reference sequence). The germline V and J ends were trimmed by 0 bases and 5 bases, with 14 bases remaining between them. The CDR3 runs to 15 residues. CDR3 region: CASSLAGQGGTEAFF. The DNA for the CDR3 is TGTGCCAGCAGCTTGGCAGGGCAGGGAGGTACTGAAGCTTTCTTT.

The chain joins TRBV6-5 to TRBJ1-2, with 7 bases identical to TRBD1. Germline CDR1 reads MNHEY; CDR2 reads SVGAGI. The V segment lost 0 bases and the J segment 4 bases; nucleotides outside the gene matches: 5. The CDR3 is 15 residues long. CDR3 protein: CASSYSIGTAYGYTF. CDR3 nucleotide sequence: TGTGCCAGCAGTTACTCGATTGGGACAGCCTATGGCTACACCTTC.

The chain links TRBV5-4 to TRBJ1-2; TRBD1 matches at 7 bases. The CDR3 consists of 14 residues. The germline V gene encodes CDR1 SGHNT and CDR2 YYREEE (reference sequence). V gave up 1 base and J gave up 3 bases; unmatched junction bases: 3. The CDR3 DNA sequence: TGTGCCAGCAGCTTGCGGGGACAGCACTATGGCTACACCTTC. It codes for CASSLRGQHYGYTF.

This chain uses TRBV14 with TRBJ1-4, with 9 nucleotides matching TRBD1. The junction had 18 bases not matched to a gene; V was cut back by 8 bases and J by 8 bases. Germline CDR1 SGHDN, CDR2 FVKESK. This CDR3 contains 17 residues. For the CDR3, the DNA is TGTGCCAGCCAACTAGTCCCGGGACAGGGCAATTACGAAAAACTGTTTTTT. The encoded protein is CASQLVPGQGNYEKLFF.

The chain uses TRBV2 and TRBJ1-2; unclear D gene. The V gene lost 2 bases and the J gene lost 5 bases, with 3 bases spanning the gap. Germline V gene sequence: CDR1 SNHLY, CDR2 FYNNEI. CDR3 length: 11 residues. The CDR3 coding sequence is TGTGCCAGCAGTGAACAGTATGGCTACACCTTC. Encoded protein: CASSEQYGYTF.

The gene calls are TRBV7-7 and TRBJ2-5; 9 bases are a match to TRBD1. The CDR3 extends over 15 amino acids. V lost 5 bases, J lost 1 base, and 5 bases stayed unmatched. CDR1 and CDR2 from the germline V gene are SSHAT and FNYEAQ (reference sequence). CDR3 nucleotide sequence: TGTGCCAGCAGCCACGACAGGGGGGTCCAAGAGACCCAGTACTTC. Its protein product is CASSHDRGVQETQYF.

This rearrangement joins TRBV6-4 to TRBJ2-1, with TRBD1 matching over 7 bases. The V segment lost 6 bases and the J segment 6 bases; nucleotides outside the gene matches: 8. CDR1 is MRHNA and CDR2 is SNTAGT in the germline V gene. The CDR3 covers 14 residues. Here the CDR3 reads CASSSNDRANEQFF. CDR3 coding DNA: TGTGCCAGCAGCTCGAACGACAGGGCCAATGAGCAGTTCTTC.

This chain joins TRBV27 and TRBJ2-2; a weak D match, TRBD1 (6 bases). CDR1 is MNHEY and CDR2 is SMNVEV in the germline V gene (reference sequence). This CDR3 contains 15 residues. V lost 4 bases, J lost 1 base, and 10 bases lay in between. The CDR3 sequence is CASSWGPQNTGELFF. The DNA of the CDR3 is TGTGCCAGCAGTTGGGGGCCACAGAACACCGGGGAGCTGTTTTTT.

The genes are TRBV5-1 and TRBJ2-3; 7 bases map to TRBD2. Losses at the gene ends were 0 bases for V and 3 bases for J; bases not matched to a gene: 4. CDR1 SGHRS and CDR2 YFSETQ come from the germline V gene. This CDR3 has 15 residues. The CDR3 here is CASSLGGGKTDTQYF. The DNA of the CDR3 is TGCGCCAGCAGCTTGGGCGGGGGAAAAACAGATACGCAGTATTTT.